The subject of this entry is one T cell receptor beta chain. It has no known antigen specificity. Base qualities were left out, and no much larger clone turns up one base away. Libraries were prepared through the immunoSEQ multiplex PCR assay. The clones in this table, taken by TCRdb from immuneACCESS, are in-frame only. Not every clone is retained; where verified, under half of the shortfall comes from an unresolved V gene, and the cause of the rest is unknown. Counted in this sample were 35,000 to 45,000 clones; more than 75% of them appeared once. The ten largest clones take up roughly 5.1% of the sample. This entry belongs to a study of chemoradiotherapy in HPV16-positive cancers (dated by TCRdb to the early 2020s). Regarding the study in general: Candidate HPV-specific T-cell clones and common TCR motifs were defined through functional T-cell assays on cells from a couple of HPV16-positive patients. Whether T-cell immunity against the HPV oncoproteins E6 and E7 changes during chemoradiotherapy and whether survival is affected by this immunity were examined in the study. Next, the candidate HPV-specific TCRs and motifs were followed in TCR repertoires from over 85 patients with HPV-related cancers.

Because repertoires were sampled repeatedly during chemoradiotherapy, clonal expansion in the tumor microenvironment could be followed. Study-wide conclusions, independent of this receptor: Among HPV16-positive patients, expansion of HPV-responsive T cells during chemoradiotherapy was associated with better recurrence-free survival. The functional definition of HPV-specific T cells was derived from only two HPV16-positive patients, and the survival association was reported for HPV16-positive patients. Expansion of candidate HPV-specific clones and E7-related TCR motifs was observed in the tumor microenvironment during treatment, whereas no such expansion was observed for non-HPV-specific T cells.

The CDR3 numbers 15 residues from cysteine through phenylalanine. The only DNA kept is the CDR3, 45 bases in frame from the first base. CDR1 is given as SGHRS and CDR2 as YFSETQ, both from the germline V gene. Trimming takes 2 bases off V and 2 bases off J; junction bases not matched to a gene: 5. This clonotype was obtained from a human donor with HPV-associated anogenital cancer. The chain joins TRBV5-1 to TRBJ2-3, and 7 junction bases match TRBD1. Sample: blood, taken from a patient who underwent chemoradiotherapy. The CDR3 is CASSLGGRDTDTQYF. In nucleotides, the sequence is TGCGCCAGCAGCTTAGGGGGCCGCGACACAGATACGCAGTATTTT. Here the CDR3 is joined to the reference TRBV5-1 and TRBJ2-3 genes, and the full variable domain is: KAGVTQTPRYLIKTRGQQVTLSCSPISGHRSVSWYQQTPGQGLQFLFEYFSETQRNKGNFPGRFSGRQFSNSRSEMNVSTLELGDSALYLCASSLGGRDTDTQYFGPGTRLTVL.